These T cell receptor beta chains were read from a single sample in a study of T-cell reconstitution after alpha-beta-depleted transplantation in children. One entry per CDR3 protein results from TCRdb running MiXCR on the PCR reads. The sample contains roughly 70,000 distinct CDR3 sequences, over 4.5% of which appear only once. The material sequenced was PBMCs, mostly from graft donor cells, taken 180 days after TCRalphabeta/CD19-depleted stem cell transplant. Receptors were obtained from a boy in the first two years of life who had a stem cell transplant for acute myeloid leukemia, so the T cells may come from the graft donor. Both conserved end residues are trimmed from each CDR3. The order of the fields is clone size, V gene, J gene, CDR3 protein. The size entry is marked missing in some rows and otherwise reads once, few, many or a size class.

abundance: many; v_gene: TRBV3-1; j_gene: TRBJ2-7; CDR3aa: ASSQSPGSPNREY
abundance: many; v_gene: TRBV15; j_gene: TRBJ1-2; CDR3aa: ATSRDRRILGYT
abundance: many; v_gene: TRBV12-3/TRBV12-4; j_gene: TRBJ1-1; CDR3aa: ASSPRTGYTEAF
abundance: many; v_gene: TRBV20-1; j_gene: TRBJ2-7; CDR3aa: SARDPWTGTYEQY
abundance: many; v_gene: TRBV6-5; j_gene: TRBJ1-2; CDR3aa: ASSYLLRGGYT
abundance: NA; v_gene: TRBV5-1; j_gene: TRBJ2-5; CDR3aa: ASSFRTSGAYQETQY
abundance: NA; v_gene: TRBV4-2; j_gene: TRBJ1-2; CDR3aa: AISPGPLCYT
abundance: many; v_gene: TRBV3-1; j_gene: TRBJ1-5; CDR3aa: ASSQAGTGGSQPQH
abundance: many; v_gene: TRBV7-2; j_gene: TRBJ1-6; CDR3aa: ASSLAGFGNSPLH
abundance: NA; v_gene: TRBV5-3; j_gene: TRBJ2-1; CDR3aa: AMSPGLSSSYNEQF
abundance: once; v_gene: TRBV12-3/TRBV12-4; j_gene: TRBJ2-1; CDR3aa: ATWPGTGRIPNNEQF
abundance: many; v_gene: TRBV20-1; j_gene: TRBJ1-1; CDR3aa: SARDLRHSNTEAF
abundance: many; v_gene: TRBV20-1; j_gene: TRBJ2-1; CDR3aa: SARGGRFYDEQF
abundance: many; v_gene: TRBV5-6; j_gene: TRBJ1-3; CDR3aa: ASSLRGAIGNTIY
abundance: many; v_gene: TRBV20-1; j_gene: TRBJ2-2; CDR3aa: SASMGPGELF
abundance: many; v_gene: TRBV5-4; j_gene: TRBJ2-1; CDR3aa: ASGSRGSGGHNEQF
abundance: many; v_gene: TRBV4-1; j_gene: TRBJ2-3; CDR3aa: ASSRPASGHLDTQY
abundance: many; v_gene: TRBV6-5; j_gene: TRBJ1-2; CDR3aa: ASSRQAHYGYT
abundance: many; v_gene: TRBV12-3/TRBV12-4; j_gene: TRBJ2-4; CDR3aa: ASRGTGTKNIQY
abundance: many; v_gene: TRBV7-2; j_gene: TRBJ2-1; CDR3aa: ASSFRDSGGAGEQF
abundance: many; v_gene: TRBV5-1; j_gene: TRBJ2-3; CDR3aa: ASSLLAGGTDTQY
abundance: many; v_gene: TRBV20-1; j_gene: TRBJ1-1; CDR3aa: SARGPDFGAF
abundance: many; v_gene: TRBV30; j_gene: TRBJ2-7; CDR3aa: AWSADTAYEQY
abundance: many; v_gene: TRBV7-6; j_gene: TRBJ2-5; CDR3aa: ASSLFRGGEETQY
abundance: many; v_gene: TRBV6-5; j_gene: TRBJ1-2; CDR3aa: ASSYPGGGNYGYT
abundance: many; v_gene: TRBV29-1; j_gene: TRBJ2-1; CDR3aa: SVEETGKKF
abundance: many; v_gene: TRBV3-1; j_gene: TRBJ2-3; CDR3aa: ASSQVSDRATDTQY
abundance: many; v_gene: TRBV5-5; j_gene: TRBJ2-1; CDR3aa: ASIPGLSSSYNEQF
abundance: many; v_gene: TRBV4-1; j_gene: TRBJ2-1; CDR3aa: ASSQDSYGASGGPHNKQF
abundance: many; v_gene: TRBV20-1; j_gene: TRBJ1-2; CDR3aa: SAPDRAKFYGYT
abundance: many; v_gene: TRBV25-1; j_gene: TRBJ2-1; CDR3aa: ASSSGGGYNEQF
abundance: NA; v_gene: TRBV20-1; j_gene: TRBJ2-1; CDR3aa: SANPGLFNEQF
abundance: many; v_gene: TRBV7-2; j_gene: TRBJ2-2; CDR3aa: ASSPGQSLGGELF
abundance: many; v_gene: TRBV7-9; j_gene: TRBJ2-1; CDR3aa: ASRQDGHEQF
abundance: NA; v_gene: TRBV19; j_gene: TRBJ2-1; CDR3aa: ASSIPLGGAYEQF
abundance: many; v_gene: TRBV6-6; j_gene: TRBJ2-3; CDR3aa: ASRTEDTQY
abundance: NA; v_gene: TRBV19; j_gene: TRBJ1-5; CDR3aa: ASSIRTGWGQPQH
abundance: many; v_gene: TRBV6-5; j_gene: TRBJ2-1; CDR3aa: ASKPDRELYHEQF
abundance: many; v_gene: TRBV12-3/TRBV12-4; j_gene: TRBJ2-7; CDR3aa: ASSPGTAREQY
abundance: many; v_gene: TRBV15; j_gene: TRBJ2-5; CDR3aa: ATSRSRNGRETQY
abundance: many; v_gene: TRBV27; j_gene: TRBJ2-5; CDR3aa: ASSSVQETQY
abundance: many; v_gene: TRBV20-1; j_gene: TRBJ1-5; CDR3aa: SATGFRNQPQH
abundance: many; v_gene: TRBV12-3/TRBV12-4; j_gene: TRBJ2-2; CDR3aa: ASSLPLSMNTGELF
abundance: many; v_gene: TRBV29-1; j_gene: TRBJ2-2; CDR3aa: SLASGTGGDGELF
abundance: many; v_gene: TRBV5-1; j_gene: TRBJ1-1; CDR3aa: ASSPTGSMWNTEAF
abundance: few; v_gene: TRBV24-1; j_gene: TRBJ2-5; CDR3aa: ATSDSDRGETQY
abundance: many; v_gene: TRBV9; j_gene: TRBJ2-2; CDR3aa: ASSVGSFDTGELF
abundance: many; v_gene: TRBV24-1; j_gene: TRBJ2-2; CDR3aa: ATSDLRGVPGELF
abundance: many; v_gene: TRBV9; j_gene: TRBJ2-1; CDR3aa: ASSPRQVNEQF